This TCR beta chain originates from a study of blood T cell repertoires in COVID-19. For the study at large: COVID-19 samples, acute and convalescent, were from the United States, Italy and Spain.

In the original analysis: Cell counts per sample came from amplifying reference gene primers. Assay: immunoSEQ multiplex PCR; the TCRdb copy retains only in-frame clones and omits some. Clone size and the V and J calls come from that table; the DNA yielded D and trimming. This sample has approximately 250,000 clones; 84% occur once, and the top ten carry 1.2% to 1.5%. Looked up from germline, CDR1 is KGHSH and CDR2 is LQKENI. The V end was cut by 2 bases, the J end by 2 bases, with 6 bases between. This CDR3 is built from 13 residues. The source material was peripheral blood. The chain couples TRBV18 to TRBJ2-5, with a possible D match to TRBD1 (5 bases). The receptor's source is a woman aged 35 to 49 who had recovered from COVID-19. In nucleotides, the CDR3 is TGTGCCAGCTCACCAGACAGACAAGAGACCCAGTACTTC. Its protein is CASSPDRQETQYF.